Each of the 22 T cell receptor beta chains below was sequenced from the same sample in a study of vaccination and CD4 T cells after COVID-19. Indicated treatment: approximately 9-day PBMC culture with coronavirus spike peptide pools or control peptides (ViraFEST assay). Oncomine TCR Beta short-read sequencing was applied to DNA from cultured CD4+ T cells. From the PCR reads, TCRdb called clonotypes with MiXCR, one entry per CDR3 protein. The table lists about 15,000 distinct CDR3 sequences, 48% of them singletons. Their antigens remain unidentified. The sample comprised CD4+ T cells from blood, cultured in vitro. These TCRs come from a human donor who had recovered from COVID-19.

The genes are TRBV20-1 and TRBJ2-1, with 9 bases that match TRBD2. CDR1 is DFQATT, CDR2 SNEGSKA, per germline (reference sequence). V was clipped by 5 bases and J by 4 bases; unmatched bases: 9. The CDR3 length is 15 residues. CDR3 coding DNA: TGCAGTGCTCTAGGGACTAGCAGTGGGTACAATGAGCAGTTCTTC. Protein product: CSALGTSSGYNEQFF.

The rearrangement joins TRBV6-1 to TRBJ1-2; D possibly corresponds to TRBD1 (5 bases). Germline lookup yields CDR1 MNHNS and CDR2 SASEGT. Trimming cost V 11 bases and J 4 bases, with 29 bases left between them. The CDR3 covers 17 residues. The CDR3 DNA reads as TGTGCCTCGCGGGGGGGGACCGTTCTATTCCCCTTCTATGGCTACACCTTC. It yields the protein CASRGGTVLFPFYGYTF.

The chain has TRBV6-2 or TRBV6-3 and TRBJ1-1, with D possibly being TRBD1 (5 bases). The CDR3 extends over 14 amino acids. The germline CDR1 and CDR2 sequences are MNHEY and SVGEGT. Trimming left V 3 bases short and J 5 bases short, with 13 bases between. CDR3 loop: CASSYHRGATEAFF. For the CDR3, the DNA is TGTGCCAGCAGTTATCATAGAGGGGCGACTGAAGCTTTCTTT.

The rearrangement joins TRBV6-5 to TRBJ2-2; maybe TRBD2 (6 bases). The CDR3 has 14 residues. The V and J ends lost 0 bases and 7 bases respectively, with 9 bases between them. Germline V gives CDR1 MNHEY, CDR2 SVGAGI. This CDR3 is CASSYSRDGGELFF. In DNA, the CDR3 is TGTGCCAGCAGTTACTCGCGGGACGGCGGGGAGCTGTTTTTT.

A few counts support this clonotype. CDR3 DNA sequence: TGTGCCAGCGAGACCCCCTTACAGGGAGAAGCTTTCTTT. Translated: CASETPLQGEAFF. V gene TRBV6-1 combines with J gene TRBJ1-1; tentative D call: TRBD1 (6 bases). The V gene lost 8 bases and the J gene lost 8 bases, with 18 bases spanning the gap. Germline V gene data show CDR1 as MNHNS and CDR2 as SASEGT. The CDR3 covers 13 residues.

This clonotype is a singleton in its sample. The rearrangement uses TRBV28 and TRBJ1-1; D unclear. Germline CDR1 MDHEN, CDR2 SYDVKM. V was clipped by 6 bases and J by 4 bases, with 15 bases between them. The CDR3 sequence is 14 residues long. CDR3 in amino acids: CASRQPRIITEAFF. For the CDR3, the DNA is TGTGCCAGCAGGCAGCCCCGGATTATCACTGAAGCTTTCTTT.

The genes are TRBV21-1 and TRBJ1-1; the D call TRBD1 from the table was never checked on the DNA. TRBV21-1 is noted as a pseudogene. CDR3 length equals 13 residues. CDR3 in amino acids: CAPPRSVNTEAFF. The CDR3 DNA sequence: TGTGCCCCCCCCCGGTCAGTTAACACTGAAGCTTTCTTT.

This sequence joins TRBV28 and TRBJ1-1, with D perhaps TRBD1 (5 bases). With 11 bases removed from V and 5 bases from J, the gap between germline ends came to 21 bases. The CDR3 length is 14 residues. The germline CDR1 and CDR2 sequences are MDHEN and SYDVKM. CDR3 DNA sequence: TGTGCCGGGTCGGCAGGGCGACGGGTGACTGAAGCTTTCTTT. This sequence encodes CAGSAGRRVTEAFF. The entire variable domain, with the rest obtained from reference TRBV28 and TRBJ1-1, is as follows: DVKVTQSSRYLVKRTGEKVFLECVQDMDHENMFWYRQDPGLGLRLIYFSYDVKMKEKGDIPEGYSVSREKKERFSLILESASTNQTSMYLCAGSAGRRVTEAFFGQGTRLTVV.

In this sample, this clonotype turned up a few times. The chain joins TRBV6-1 to TRBJ1-5; D ambiguous. The CDR3 contains 12 residues. CDR1 is MNHNS, CDR2 SASEGT, per germline. V lost 3 bases, J lost 0 bases, and 0 bases lay in between. DNA for the CDR3: TGTGCCAGCAGTGATAGCAATCAGCCCCAGCATTTT. It yields the protein CASSDSNQPQHF.

The V gene is TRBV20-1, the J gene TRBJ2-3; D might be TRBD2 (7 bases). The CDR3 spans 14 residues. Per germline, CDR1 DFQATT and CDR2 SNEGSKA (reference sequence). The V end lost 5 bases, the J end lost 6 bases, and 18 bases lay between the germline ends. The DNA of the CDR3 is TGCAGTGCTCCCAGGGGAGGGCGGGTCGATACGCAGTATTTT. Amino acid sequence: CSAPRGGRVDTQYF.

The genes are TRBV5-6 and TRBJ1-1; D gene unclear. The CDR3 totals 11 residues. V was pared by 1 base and J by 5 bases, with 3 bases between. Germline V gene sequence: CDR1 SGHDT, CDR2 YYEEEE. In DNA, the CDR3 is TGTGCCAGCAGCTTGTCTACTGAAGCTTTCTTT. This codes for CASSLSTEAFF.

V is TRBV11-2 and J is TRBJ2-7; TRBD2 agrees at 10 bases. The CDR3 covers 15 residues. V lost 0 bases, J lost 7 bases, and 6 bases stayed unmatched. The V gene's germline CDR1 is SGHAT and CDR2 FQNNGV. As DNA, the CDR3 is TGTGCCAGCAGCTTAGATCTAGCGGGAGCGGGGGAGCAGTACTTC. It translates to CASSLDLAGAGEQYF. Based on the CDR3 plus reference TRBV11-2 and TRBJ2-7, the full variable domain is EAGVAQSPRYKIIEKRQSVAFWCNPISGHATLYWYQQILGQGPKLLIQFQNNGVVDDSQLPKDRFSAERLKGVDSTLKIQPAKLEDSAVYLCASSLDLAGAGEQYFGPGTRLTVT.

The chain has TRBV5-1 and TRBJ2-4; TRBD1 agrees at 7 bases. This CDR3 comprises 15 residues. V shed 4 bases and J 6 bases; nucleotides not matched to a gene: 10. Germline loops: CDR1 SGHRS, CDR2 YFSETQ. CDR3 in DNA: TGCGCCAGCAGCCAAACACAGGGGTCCGGAAACATTCAGTACTTC. Protein sequence: CASSQTQGSGNIQYF.

This chain links TRBV5-6 with TRBJ1-2, with D possibly being TRBD1 (6 bases). CDR1 and CDR2 from the germline V gene are SGHDT and YYEEEE. The CDR3 consists of 14 residues. V was clipped by 6 bases and J by 5 bases, with 17 bases between them. This CDR3 is CASNPPGGRYGYTF. CDR3 DNA: TGTGCCAGCAACCCGCCCGGGGGGCGGTATGGCTACACCTTC. Combining the CDR3 with reference TRBV5-6 and TRBJ1-2 gives the whole variable domain DAGVTQSPTHLIKTRGQQVTLRCSPKSGHDTVSWYQQALGQGPQFIFQYYEEEERQRGNFPDRFSGHQFPNYSSELNVNALLLGDSALYLCASNPPGGRYGYTFGSGTRLTVV.

J is TRBJ1-5 and V is TRBV7-3; D is ambiguous. CDR3 length: 13 amino acids. The V gene lost 0 bases and the J gene lost 7 bases, with 7 bases spanning the gap. The germline V gene has CDR1 SGHTA and CDR2 FQGTGA. CDR3 sequence reads: CASSLTGNQPQHF. As DNA, the CDR3 is TGTGCCAGCAGCTTAACAGGGAACCAGCCCCAGCATTTT.

This clonotype has more than one count but fewer than ten. J is TRBJ1-6 and V is TRBV11-2; weak D call: TRBD1 (6 bases). The V gene lost 1 base and the J gene lost 5 bases, with 12 bases spanning the gap. The germline CDR1 and CDR2 sequences are SGHAT and FQNNGV. CDR3 size: 16 residues. The CDR3 reads CASSLGSGADNSPLHF. The CDR3 DNA is TGTGCCAGCAGCTTAGGTTCAGGGGCAGATAATTCACCCCTCCACTTT.

This rearrangement joins TRBV23-1 to TRBJ1-1; TRBD1 might be the D (5 bases). TRBV23-1 is recorded as an ORF, its role being uncertain. The germline V and J ends were trimmed by 7 bases and 1 base, with 16 bases remaining between them. The CDR3 has 15 amino acids. CDR3 bases: TGCGCCAGCATTCGCGGGGGGATAGGGAACACTGAAGCTTTCTTT. It specifies CASIRGGIGNTEAFF.

This sequence joins TRBV7-8 and TRBJ1-1; a possible D gene is TRBD1 (6 bases). This CDR3 is 14 amino acids long. Looked up from germline, CDR1 is SGHVS and CDR2 is FQNEAQ. V lost 1 base and J 5 bases, leaving 11 bases between the germline ends. CDR3 sequence reads: CASSLVGGGTEAFF. As DNA, the CDR3 is TGTGCCAGCAGCTTAGTGGGGGGCGGTACTGAAGCTTTCTTT.

The CDR3 DNA sequence: TGTGCCAGTAGTTCGGGTATAGCGGGAGGGCCCTCCTACAATGAGCAGTTCTTC. Translated, it gives CASSSGIAGGPSYNEQFF. This chain uses TRBV19 with TRBJ2-1, with 11 bases that match TRBD2. The CDR3 is made up of 18 amino acids. In germline, CDR1 is LNHDA, CDR2 SQIVND (reference sequence). The trim removed 5 bases at V and 0 bases at J, leaving 9 bases unmatched.

V and J are TRBV30 and TRBJ1-5, with 10 bases that match TRBD1. Trimming removed 4 bases from V and 6 bases from J; junction bases left unmatched: 3. The CDR3 is made up of 13 amino acids. Germline CDR1 and CDR2: GTSNPN and SVGIG (reference sequence). CDR3 in DNA: TGTGCCTGGAAAGGACAGGGGGTTCAGCCCCAGCATTTT. This sequence encodes CAWKGQGVQPQHF.

The V gene is TRBV7-9, the J gene TRBJ1-1, with D perhaps matching TRBD1 (5 bases). V was shortened by 3 bases and J by 1 base, with 9 bases between the two germline ends. This CDR3 comprises 14 residues. The germline gives CDR1 SEHNR, CDR2 FQNEAQ (reference sequence). CDR3 DNA: TGTGCCAGCAGCTTCGGGACGCAGAACACTGAAGCTTTCTTT. This translates into CASSFGTQNTEAFF.

This chain uses TRBV7-8 with TRBJ1-6, with D hard to call. The CDR3 consists of 14 residues. In germline, CDR1 is SGHVS, CDR2 FQNEAQ. The ends were cut back, 1 base at V and 5 bases at J, with 6 bases in the middle. In DNA, the CDR3 is TGTGCCAGCAGCTTAGTCGGGAATAATTCACCCCTCCACTTT. Translating gives CASSLVGNNSPLHF.